Detailed here is one T cell receptor beta chain. Its antigen is as yet unknown. The sample originates from a study of T-cell reconstitution after alpha-beta-depleted transplantation in children. General study findings and limits: When one year had passed after transplant, most T-cell counts and diversity came from newly produced T cells. It was reported that alpha-beta T cells came from several hundred expanded graft clones (about two months after transplant).

Germline V gene sequence: CDR1 KGHDR, CDR2 SFDVKD. V was trimmed by 2 bases and J by 7 bases, leaving 19 bases between them. The CDR3 contains 16 residues. It was with unique molecular identifiers that the TCRbeta library was prepared. TCRdb processed the PCR reads anew with MiXCR; each CDR3 protein has one entry. The sample has about 640,000 distinct CDR3 sequences, 13% seen once. The sample was PBMCs, mostly from graft donor cells, taken 360 days after TCRalphabeta/CD19-depleted stem cell transplant. The chain employs TRBV24-1 and TRBJ1-1; D possibly corresponds to TRBD1 (5 bases). The sequence was collected from a male patient younger than 18 who had a stem cell transplant for acute myeloid leukemia, so the T cells may come from the graft donor. The CDR3 is CATSDSAGRDVCEAFF. The CDR3 DNA reads TGTGCCACCAGTGATTCTGCAGGCAGGGACGTTTGTGAAGCTTTCTTT.